A single sample is the source of the 21 T cell receptor beta chains below, sequenced in a study of T cell repertoires in cytomegalovirus infection. TCRdb itself ran the reads through MiXCR, one entry per CDR3 protein. The table has over 150,000 distinct CDR3 sequences, about 15% seen once; the top ten hold around 25%. Input material: CD8+ T cells from PBMCs. These receptors were obtained from a human donor in good health (CMV status not recorded). Some clones in this sample may be carry-over from other donors' samples.

CDR3 nucleotide sequence: TGTGCCAGCAGTTACTCGGATAGGGAGAACACTGAAGCTTTCTTT. Protein product: CASSYSDRENTEAFF. This chain connects TRBV6-2 or TRBV6-3 to TRBJ1-1; no firm D call. Trimming stripped 0 bases from V and 1 base from J, with 9 bases between. The germline V gene encodes CDR1 MNHEY and CDR2 SVGEGT. This CDR3 is 15 amino acids long.

This clonotype was seen a few times. The gene calls are TRBV27 and TRBJ1-1, with D tentatively TRBD1 (5 bases). CDR3 length: 15 amino acids. Trimming took 3 bases from V and 1 from J, leaving 12 bases between them. Germline CDR1 is MNHEY and CDR2 is SMNVEV (reference sequence). The CDR3 bases are TGTGCCAGCAGTTTTTCAGGGACGGAGAACACTGAAGCTTTCTTT. This translates into CASSFSGTENTEAFF.

The genes are TRBV7-2 and TRBJ2-1; 10 nucleotides line up with TRBD1. The CDR3 length is 15 residues. V lost 5 bases, J lost 8 bases, and 9 bases stayed unmatched. CDR1 and CDR2 from the germline V gene are SGHTA and FQGNSA. CDR3 residues: CASSGRDRGGHEQFF. CDR3 DNA: TGTGCCAGCAGCGGCCGGGACAGGGGTGGCCATGAGCAGTTCTTC.

A few counts support this clonotype. The chain links TRBV28 to TRBJ2-5; 10 nucleotides align to TRBD2. This CDR3 is 18 amino acids long. The germline V gene has CDR1 MDHEN and CDR2 SYDVKM. J was trimmed by 0 bases and V by 7 bases; bases with no gene match: 14. The CDR3, as DNA: TGTGCCAGCACCCCTTTGGGGCTAGCGGGGGTCAACCAAGAGACCCAGTACTTC. It yields the protein CASTPLGLAGVNQETQYF.

The table lists this clonotype with a few counts. V gene TRBV29-1 combines with J gene TRBJ2-7; 11 nucleotides align to TRBD1. The V gene's germline CDR1 is SQVTM and CDR2 ANQGSEA. The CDR3 has 15 residues. Trimming removed 7 bases from V and 0 bases from J; junction bases left unmatched: 8. The CDR3 sequence is CSAAGTGGSSYEQYF. The CDR3 nucleotides read TGCAGCGCCGCAGGGACAGGGGGGAGCTCCTACGAGCAGTACTTC.

This clonotype was detected only a few times. CDR3 sequence (DNA): TGTGCCAGCAGTATAGGGAGGGTCACTGAAGCTTTCTTT. As protein: CASSIGRVTEAFF. The chain has TRBV2 and TRBJ1-1; D is uncertain. The germline V gene has CDR1 SNHLY and CDR2 FYNNEI. The CDR3 runs 13 residues. Trimming pared 5 bases from V and 4 bases from J, leaving 11 bases between.

The sample holds a few counts of this clonotype. The V call is TRBV4-3, the J call TRBJ2-2; 7 bases map to TRBD1. CDR1 and CDR2 from the germline V gene are LGHNA and YSLEER. V gave up 0 bases and J gave up 4 bases; unmatched junction bases: 8. There are 17 residues in the CDR3. The CDR3 nucleotides read TGCGCCAGCAGCCAAGAGAGAGGGGGCGAGGGCACCGGGGAGCTGTTTTTT. It codes for CASSQERGGEGTGELFF.

The rearrangement joins TRBV19 to TRBJ2-5; 7 positions match TRBD1. V lost 6 bases and J lost 2; bases outside the gene matches: 12. The CDR3 totals 16 residues. Germline V gives CDR1 LNHDA, CDR2 SQIVND (reference sequence). CDR3 in amino acids: CASSVSRGLNQETQYF. The CDR3 coding sequence is TGTGCCAGTAGCGTTTCGAGGGGGCTGAATCAAGAGACCCAGTACTTC.

There are a few counts of this clonotype. The CDR3 reads CAIPHGHRPNTGELFF. CDR3 nucleotides: TGTGCCATCCCCCATGGGCACCGGCCGAACACCGGGGAGCTGTTTTTT. V gene TRBV10-3 combines with J gene TRBJ2-2; no clear D gene. The germline gives CDR1 ENHRY, CDR2 SYGVKD. Trimming stripped 8 bases from V and 0 bases from J, with 16 bases between. The CDR3 is 16 amino acids.

In its sample, this clonotype was seen a few times. The chain carries TRBV20-1 and TRBJ2-1; possibly TRBD2 for D (5 bases). CDR1 and CDR2 from the germline V gene are DFQATT and SNEGSKA (reference sequence). V was trimmed by 4 bases and J by 3 bases, leaving 16 bases between them. This CDR3 is 15 amino acids long. For the CDR3, the DNA is TGCAGTGCTACCTACGGGGAATTCGACTACAATGAGCAGTTCTTC. Encoded protein: CSATYGEFDYNEQFF.

The V and J genes are TRBV5-5 and TRBJ1-5; 12 nucleotides line up with TRBD1. Per germline, CDR1 SGHKS and CDR2 YYEKEE (reference sequence). Trimming at V came to 4 bases and at J to 5 bases, leaving 4 bases not matched to a gene. CDR3 size: 15 residues. CDR3 sequence reads: CASSPWDRGHQPQHF. For the CDR3, the DNA is TGTGCCAGCAGCCCATGGGACAGGGGGCATCAGCCCCAGCATTTT. The full variable domain, in which reference TRBV5-5 and TRBJ1-5 provide the parts outside the CDR3, is DAGVTQSPTHLIKTRGQQVTLRCSPISGHKSVSWYQQVLGQGPQFIFQYYEKEERGRGNFPDRFSARQFPNYSSELNVNALLLGDSALYLCASSPWDRGHQPQHFGDGTRLSIL.

V gene TRBV27 combines with J gene TRBJ1-4, with D possibly matching TRBD1 (6 bases). Per germline, CDR1 MNHEY and CDR2 SMNVEV (reference sequence). Trimming took off 8 bases at V and 7 bases at J, with 14 bases between the two ends. This CDR3 region has 13 residues. CDR3 amino acids: CASRTGLAEKLFF. The CDR3 DNA is TGTGCCAGCCGTACAGGGTTGGCTGAAAAACTGTTTTTT.

The J gene is TRBJ2-1, the V gene TRBV7-2, with D possibly TRBD2 on 6 matching bases. V dropped 2 bases and J dropped 5 bases, with 13 bases sitting between them. This CDR3 region has 15 residues. Germline-derived CDR1 and CDR2 are SGHTA and FQGNSA. CDR3 bases: TGTGCCAGCAGCTTACGGCGGGGTGCCAACAATGAGCAGTTCTTC. Its translation is CASSLRRGANNEQFF.

The rearrangement joins TRBV7-8 to TRBJ2-7; weak D call: TRBD2 (6 bases). This CDR3 is built from 16 residues. The V gene lost 2 bases and the J gene lost 2 bases, with 16 bases spanning the gap. Germline V gene sequence: CDR1 SGHVS, CDR2 FQNEAQ. This chain's CDR3 is CASSLLHGGEPYEQYF. The CDR3 DNA is TGTGCCAGCAGCTTACTGCACGGCGGGGAGCCCTACGAGCAGTACTTC.

J is TRBJ2-1 and V is TRBV7-6, with D possibly matching TRBD2 (6 bases). This CDR3 is 16 amino acids long. CDR1 and CDR2 (germline): SGHVS, FNYEAQ. Trimming removed 5 bases at V and 0 bases at J, with 14 bases between. The CDR3 loop reads CASSPRDLSSYNEQFF. CDR3 DNA sequence: TGTGCCAGCAGCCCCCGGGACTTGAGCTCCTACAATGAGCAGTTCTTC.

J is TRBJ2-7 and V is TRBV7-9; TRBD1 matches at 9 bases. Germline V CDR1 and CDR2: SEHNR, FQNEAQ (reference sequence). The CDR3 is 16 amino acids. The V segment lost 4 bases and the J segment 5 bases; nucleotides outside the gene matches: 12. The CDR3 spells CASSSRAGTGIHEQYF. CDR3 DNA: TGTGCCAGCAGCTCCCGGGCCGGGACAGGGATCCACGAGCAGTACTTC.

Only a few counts were recorded for this clonotype. This sequence joins TRBV6-5 and TRBJ2-7, with a weak D call TRBD2 (7 bases). Looked up from germline, CDR1 is MNHEY and CDR2 is SVGAGI. The CDR3 is 14 amino acids. V shed 2 bases and J shed 2 bases, with 10 bases lying between them. CDR3 protein: CASSYAGAPYEQYF. The CDR3 nucleotides read TGTGCCAGCAGTTACGCGGGGGCCCCCTACGAGCAGTACTTC.

This clonotype has just a few counts. The chain links TRBV7-9 to TRBJ1-1; D might be TRBD1 (5 bases). CDR1 is SEHNR, CDR2 FQNEAQ, per germline (reference sequence). CDR3 length: 17 residues. Trimming removed 8 bases at V and 0 bases at J, with 22 bases between. This chain's CDR3 is CASPQQGAQILNTEAFF. CDR3 nucleotides: TGTGCCAGCCCCCAACAAGGGGCGCAGATCTTGAACACTGAAGCTTTCTTT.

The chain joins TRBV2 to TRBJ1-6, with D possibly TRBD1 on 5 matching bases. Trimming took 0 bases from V and 4 from J, leaving 13 bases between them. The CDR3 has 17 residues. The germline V gene has CDR1 SNHLY and CDR2 FYNNEI. In DNA form, the CDR3 reads TGTGCCAGCAGTGAAGCGGTCAGGGCGCGGTATAATTCACCCCTCCACTTT. The encoded protein is CASSEAVRARYNSPLHF.

The CDR3 region has the DNA TGTGCCAGCAGTCTCACCGGGACAGAAAACACTGAAGCTTTCTTT. Protein: CASSLTGTENTEAFF. The chain is built from TRBV28 and TRBJ1-1; TRBD1 aligns across 7 bases. J gave up 2 bases and V 5 bases, and 8 bases lay outside the gene matches. This CDR3 is built from 15 residues. The germline gives CDR1 MDHEN, CDR2 SYDVKM. Looking up the rest from reference TRBV28 and TRBJ1-1 gives the full variable domain: DVKVTQSSRYLVKRTGEKVFLECVQDMDHENMFWYRQDPGLGLRLIYFSYDVKMKEKGDIPEGYSVSREKKERFSLILESASTNQTSMYLCASSLTGTENTEAFFGQGTRLTVV.

The chain has TRBV28 and TRBJ1-2; 8 positions match TRBD1. This CDR3 region has 14 residues. Losses at the gene ends were 5 bases for V and 3 bases for J; bases not matched to a gene: 5. Germline CDR1 MDHEN, CDR2 SYDVKM. In nucleotides, the CDR3 is TGTGCCAGCAGTCCAGGACAGGGCCACTATGGCTACACCTTC. Translated: CASSPGQGHYGYTF.